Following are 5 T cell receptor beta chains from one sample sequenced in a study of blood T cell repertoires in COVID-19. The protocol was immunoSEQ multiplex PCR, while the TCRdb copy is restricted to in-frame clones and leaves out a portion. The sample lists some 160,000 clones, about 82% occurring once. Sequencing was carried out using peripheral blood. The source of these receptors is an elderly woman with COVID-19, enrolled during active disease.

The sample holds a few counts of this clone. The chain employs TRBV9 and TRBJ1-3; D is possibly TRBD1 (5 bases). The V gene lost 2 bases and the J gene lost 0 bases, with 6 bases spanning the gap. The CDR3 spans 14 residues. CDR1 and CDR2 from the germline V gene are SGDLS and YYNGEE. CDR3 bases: TGTGCCAGCAGCGTGACAGACTCTGGAAACACCATATATTTT. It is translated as CASSVTDSGNTIYF.

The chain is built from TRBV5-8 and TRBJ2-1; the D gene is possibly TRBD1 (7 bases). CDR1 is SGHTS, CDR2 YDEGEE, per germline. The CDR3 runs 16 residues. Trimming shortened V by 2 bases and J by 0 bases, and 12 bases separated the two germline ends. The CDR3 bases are TGTGCCAGCAGCTTCCCAGGGGGGAGCTCCTACAATGAGCAGTTCTTC. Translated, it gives CASSFPGGSSYNEQFF.

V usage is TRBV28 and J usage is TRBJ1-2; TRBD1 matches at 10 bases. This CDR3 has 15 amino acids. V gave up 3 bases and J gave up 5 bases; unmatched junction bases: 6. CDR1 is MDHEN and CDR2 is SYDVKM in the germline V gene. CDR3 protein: CASSFETGGGYGYTF. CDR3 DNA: TGTGCCAGCAGTTTCGAGACAGGGGGCGGGTATGGCTACACCTTC.

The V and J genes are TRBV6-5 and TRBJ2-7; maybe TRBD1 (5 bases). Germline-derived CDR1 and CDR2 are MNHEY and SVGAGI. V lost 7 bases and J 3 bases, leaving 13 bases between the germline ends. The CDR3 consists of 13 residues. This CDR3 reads CASTKDINYEQYF. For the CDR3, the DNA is TGTGCCAGCACAAAGGACATTAACTACGAGCAGTACTTC.

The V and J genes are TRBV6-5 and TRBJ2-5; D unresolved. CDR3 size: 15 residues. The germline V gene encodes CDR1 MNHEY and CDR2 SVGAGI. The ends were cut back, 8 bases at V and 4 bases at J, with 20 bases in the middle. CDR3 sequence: CASQTRTRPPETQYF. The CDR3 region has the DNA TGTGCCAGCCAAACCCGAACGAGGCCCCCAGAGACCCAGTACTTC.